This T cell receptor beta chain came from a study of blood T cell repertoires in COVID-19 (dated by TCRdb to about 2020). Describing the broader study: Samples covering the acute and convalescent phases of COVID-19 were provided by collaborators in the United States, Italy and Spain. The material from the prospective study consisted of cDNA or gDNA derived from T cells, B-cell-depleted T cells, or PBMCs. Subjects who had been exposed to COVID-19, were actively infected with it, or had recovered from it provided the deeply sampled blood TCRbeta repertoires that made up the dataset. A freely available public database, intended as a resource for researchers studying the immune response to SARS-CoV-2, is where the repertoires were released. The samples were drawn from two sources: the first 160 participants of the ongoing ImmuneRACE study, and about 1,300 subjects contributed by 6 global collaborators. Sample metadata almost always included a de-identified subject ID, COVID-19 status, age in years and sex. HLA class I and class II types, where available, came from metadata supplied by the sample provider rather than from assay-based typing.

CDR1 and CDR2, per the germline V gene, are SGHRS and YFSETQ. There are 14 amino acids in the CDR3, from cysteine to phenylalanine inclusive. Just CDR3 DNA is preserved here, 42 bases in frame from base 1. V is cut by 0 bases and J by 9 bases, and the space between the germline ends is 10 bases. The immunoSEQ Assay, a bias-controlled multiplex PCR, was used to amplify TCRbeta CDR3 regions from genomic DNA. Concerning the study's data processing: The number of nucleated cells in each sample was estimated from the amplification of reference gene primers within the assay. To quantify the absolute abundance of each unique TCRbeta CDR3 rearrangement, sequence reads were collapsed and filtered. For each sample, productive Simpson clonality was calculated as the square root of Simpson's diversity index over productive rearrangements. TCRdb re-hosts the immuneACCESS table, in-frame sequences only. Its copies lack some clones; in the studies checked, an unresolved V gene accounts for under half of them, and the cause for the rest is not known. The V and J calls and clone size come from that table; D and trimming were worked out from the DNA. Counted in this sample were under 95,000 clones; 87% of them appeared once. In total, the top ten clones hold roughly 5% of the sample.

With regard to this clone: The antigen this receptor binds is unknown. Nothing much larger sits one base from this clone, and base qualities are not available.

Broader findings and caveats from the paper: How much clinical and demographic metadata was included differed by source and by participant, and the metadata was provided uncurated.

Whole blood was collected in K2EDTA tubes by collaborating institutions according to the institutions' own protocols. For TCRbeta analysis, collaborators shipped samples in one of three forms: frozen whole blood, isolated PBMCs, or DNA extracted from either of those sample types. The source material was peripheral blood. The receptor's source is a man between 60 and 75 years old with acute or convalescent COVID-19. The chain couples TRBV5-1 to TRBJ1-6, with TRBD1 perhaps the D gene, on 5 matching bases. The nucleotide sequence reads as follows: TGCGCCAGCAGCTTGGACCGCGGGGCTTCACCCCTCCACTTT. Its product reads: CASSLDRGASPLHF. The CDR3, completed at both ends by the reference TRBV5-1 and TRBJ1-6 genes, gives the full variable domain KAGVTQTPRYLIKTRGQQVTLSCSPISGHRSVSWYQQTPGQGLQFLFEYFSETQRNKGNFPGRFSGRQFSNSRSEMNVSTLELGDSALYLCASSLDRGASPLHFGNGTRLTVT.